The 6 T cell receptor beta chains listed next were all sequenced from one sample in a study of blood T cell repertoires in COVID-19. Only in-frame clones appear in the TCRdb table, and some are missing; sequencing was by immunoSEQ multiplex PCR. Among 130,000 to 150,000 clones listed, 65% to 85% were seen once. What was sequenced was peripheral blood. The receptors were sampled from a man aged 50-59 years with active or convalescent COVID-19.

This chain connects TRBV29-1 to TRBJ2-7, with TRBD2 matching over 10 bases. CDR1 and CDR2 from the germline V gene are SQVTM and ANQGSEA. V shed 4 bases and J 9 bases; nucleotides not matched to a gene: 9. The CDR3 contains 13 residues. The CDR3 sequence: CSVVLVAGGGQYF. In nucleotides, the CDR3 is TGCAGCGTTGTTTTGGTAGCGGGAGGCGGGCAGTACTTC.

DNA for the CDR3: TGTGCCAGTACAGGGTACGCTAATGAAAAACTGTTTTTT. Translating it yields CASTGYANEKLFF. This sequence joins TRBV19 and TRBJ1-4; weak D call: TRBD1 (5 bases). V lost 7 bases and J 3 bases, leaving 9 bases between the germline ends. This CDR3 comprises 13 residues. CDR1 and CDR2 from the germline V gene are LNHDA and SQIVND (reference sequence).

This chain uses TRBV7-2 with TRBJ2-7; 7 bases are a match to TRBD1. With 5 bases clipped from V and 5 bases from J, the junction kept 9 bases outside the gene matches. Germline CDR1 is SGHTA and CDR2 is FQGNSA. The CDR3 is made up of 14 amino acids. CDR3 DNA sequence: TGTGCCAGCAGCACTAAGACAGGGACCCACGAGCAGTACTTC. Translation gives CASSTKTGTHEQYF.

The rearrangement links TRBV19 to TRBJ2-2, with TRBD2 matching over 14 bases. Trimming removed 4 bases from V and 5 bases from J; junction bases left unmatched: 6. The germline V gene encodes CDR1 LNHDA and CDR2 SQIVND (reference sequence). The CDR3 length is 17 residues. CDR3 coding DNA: TGTGCCAGTAGTACGGGACTAGCGGGAGCTCGAACCGGGGAGCTGTTTTTT. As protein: CASSTGLAGARTGELFF.

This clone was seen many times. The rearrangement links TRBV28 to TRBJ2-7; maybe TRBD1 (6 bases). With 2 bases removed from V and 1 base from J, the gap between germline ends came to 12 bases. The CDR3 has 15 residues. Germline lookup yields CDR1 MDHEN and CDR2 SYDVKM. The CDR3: CASSLLQGFSYEQYF. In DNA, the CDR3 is TGTGCCAGCAGTTTACTACAGGGATTTTCCTACGAGCAGTACTTC.

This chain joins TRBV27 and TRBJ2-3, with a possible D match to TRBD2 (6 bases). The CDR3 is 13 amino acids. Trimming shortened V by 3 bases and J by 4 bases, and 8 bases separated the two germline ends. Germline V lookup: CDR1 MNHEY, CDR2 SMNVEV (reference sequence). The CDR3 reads CASSFRGSDTQYF. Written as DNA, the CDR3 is TGTGCCAGCAGTTTTCGGGGGTCAGATACGCAGTATTTT.